This TCR beta chain is drawn from a study of human T cells and chemical hapten exposure. Study context: Small pooled library volume differences chiefly drove per-sample TCR yield variation.

TCRdb re-derived calls from the RACE reads in MiXCR, one entry per CDR3 protein. The sample contains more than 300,000 distinct CDR3 sequences, 5.1% of which appear only once. As for time point: pre-sensitization, week 0. Specified treatment: therapeutic diphenylcyclopropenone sensitization with weekly scalp DPC. Blood sampling occurred before each patch-test application. The CDR3 is 14 amino acids. Germline CDR1 and CDR2: SGHTA and FQGNSA. With V trimmed by 4 bases and J by 6 bases, 3 bases remained unmatched. The clonotype comes from a woman aged 50 to 60 with alopecia areata. Some clones in this sample may be carry-over from other donors' samples. The chain combines TRBV7-2 with TRBJ2-3, with 11 bases matching TRBD1. The source was whole blood, collected in connection with sensitization to the hapten diphenylcyclopropenone (DPC). This CDR3 reads CASSSGQGEDTQYF. The CDR3 DNA reads as TGTGCCAGCAGCTCGGGACAGGGGGAGGATACGCAGTATTTT.